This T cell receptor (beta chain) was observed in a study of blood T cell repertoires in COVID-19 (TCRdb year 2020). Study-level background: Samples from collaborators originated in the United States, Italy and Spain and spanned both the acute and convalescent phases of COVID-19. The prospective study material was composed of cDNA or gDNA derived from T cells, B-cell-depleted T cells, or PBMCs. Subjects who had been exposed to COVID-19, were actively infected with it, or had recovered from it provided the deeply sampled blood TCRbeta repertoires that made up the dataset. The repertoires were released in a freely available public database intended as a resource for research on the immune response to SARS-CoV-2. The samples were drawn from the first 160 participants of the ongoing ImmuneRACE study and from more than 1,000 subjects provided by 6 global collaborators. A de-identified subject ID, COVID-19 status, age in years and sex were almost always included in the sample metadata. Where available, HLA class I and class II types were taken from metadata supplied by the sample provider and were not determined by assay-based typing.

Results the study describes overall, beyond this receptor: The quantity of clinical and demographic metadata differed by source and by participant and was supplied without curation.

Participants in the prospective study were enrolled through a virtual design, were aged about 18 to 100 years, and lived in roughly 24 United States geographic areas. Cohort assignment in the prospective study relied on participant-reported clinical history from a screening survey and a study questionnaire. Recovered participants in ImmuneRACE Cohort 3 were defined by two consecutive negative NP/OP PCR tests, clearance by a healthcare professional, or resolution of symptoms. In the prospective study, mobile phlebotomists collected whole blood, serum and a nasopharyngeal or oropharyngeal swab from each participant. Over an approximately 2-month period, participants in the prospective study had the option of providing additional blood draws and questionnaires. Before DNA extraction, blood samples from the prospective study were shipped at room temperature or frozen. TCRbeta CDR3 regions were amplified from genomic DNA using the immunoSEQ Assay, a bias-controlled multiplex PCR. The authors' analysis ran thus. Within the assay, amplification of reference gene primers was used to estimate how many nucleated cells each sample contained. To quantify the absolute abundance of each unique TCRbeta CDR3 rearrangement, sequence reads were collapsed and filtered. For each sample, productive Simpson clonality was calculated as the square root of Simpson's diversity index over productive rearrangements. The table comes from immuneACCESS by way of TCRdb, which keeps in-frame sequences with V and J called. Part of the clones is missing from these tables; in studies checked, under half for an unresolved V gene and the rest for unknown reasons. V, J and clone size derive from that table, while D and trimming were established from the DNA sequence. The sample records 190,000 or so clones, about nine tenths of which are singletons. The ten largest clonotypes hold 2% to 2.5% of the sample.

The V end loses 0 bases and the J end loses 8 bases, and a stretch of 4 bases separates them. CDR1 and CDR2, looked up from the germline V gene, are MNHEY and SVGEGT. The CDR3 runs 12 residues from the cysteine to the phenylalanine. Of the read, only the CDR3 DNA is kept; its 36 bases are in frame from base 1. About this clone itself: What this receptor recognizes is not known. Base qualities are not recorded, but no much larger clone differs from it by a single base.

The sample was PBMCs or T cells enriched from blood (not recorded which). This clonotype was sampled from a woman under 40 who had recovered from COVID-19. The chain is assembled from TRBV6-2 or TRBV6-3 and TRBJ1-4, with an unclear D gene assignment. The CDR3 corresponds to CASSYSREKLFF. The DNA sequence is TGTGCCAGCAGTTACTCGAGAGAAAAACTGTTTTTT.